The TCR beta chain described here comes from a study of blood T cell repertoires in COVID-19. Study in general: From the United States, Italy and Spain came samples of acute and convalescent COVID-19. T cells, B-cell-depleted T cells, or PBMCs provided the cDNA or gDNA that served as material.

In the original analysis: Using reference gene primer amplification, nucleated cell counts were estimated. The repertoire was sequenced with immunoSEQ multiplex PCR; TCRdb's copy has only in-frame clones and lacks some. That table furnishes V, J and clone size, whereas the DNA furnished D and trimming. This sample yields more than 70,000 clones, of which about 86% are seen a single time; 18% belongs to the top ten. The source of this sequence is a woman aged 80 or over with acute or convalescent COVID-19. The sample taken for sequencing was peripheral blood.

The CDR3, as DNA: TGTGCCAGCAGCCCTCGGACACGTCAAGATACGCAGTATTTT. The encoded protein is CASSPRTRQDTQYF. The chain carries TRBV13 and TRBJ2-3, with D tentatively TRBD1 (5 bases). The V end was cut by 5 bases, the J end by 5 bases, with 14 bases between. The CDR3 runs 14 residues. In germline, CDR1 is PRHDT, CDR2 FYEKMQ (reference sequence).